The next 15 T cell receptor beta chains were all read from a single sample in a study of blood T cell repertoires in COVID-19. Assay used: immunoSEQ multiplex PCR; TCRdb lists only in-frame clones, some missing. The table includes about 170,000 clones, approximately 84% detected once. Input material: peripheral blood. Receptors were obtained from a woman over 75 with COVID-19, enrolled during active disease.

J is TRBJ2-3 and V is TRBV6-2 or TRBV6-3; 7 bases align to TRBD1. This CDR3 spans 15 amino acids. Trimming cost V 2 bases and J 7 bases; bases outside gene matches: 9. Germline CDR1 MNHEY, CDR2 SVGEGT. CDR3 sequence (DNA): TGTGCCAGCAGTTACAACCCGACAGGGATTCATACGCAGTATTTT. Protein sequence: CASSYNPTGIHTQYF.

CDR3 in DNA: TGTGCCAGCAGCTTGACTAGCGGGGGGGCCTGGGAGACCCAGTACTTC. Protein product: CASSLTSGGAWETQYF. The chain employs TRBV7-6 and TRBJ2-5, with 14 bases fitting TRBD2. V shed 3 bases and J 5 bases; nucleotides not matched to a gene: 5. CDR1 and CDR2 (germline): SGHVS, FNYEAQ. The CDR3 has 16 amino acids.

This sequence joins TRBV5-8 and TRBJ1-3; 8 bases match TRBD1. CDR3 length: 16 residues. The germline gives CDR1 SGHTS, CDR2 YDEGEE. V shed 4 bases, J shed 0 bases, and the junction held 6 bases outside the gene matches. The CDR3 reads CASSNDRGGSGNTIYF. CDR3 sequence (DNA): TGTGCCAGCAGCAACGACAGGGGCGGCTCTGGAAACACCATATATTTT.

V is TRBV2 and J is TRBJ1-6; 8 positions match TRBD1. V shed 6 bases and J 0 bases; nucleotides not matched to a gene: 7. This CDR3 has 17 residues. CDR1 SNHLY and CDR2 FYNNEI come from the germline V gene. The CDR3 loop is CASRTQTGASYNSPLHF. DNA of the CDR3: TGTGCCAGCAGGACACAGACAGGGGCCTCCTATAATTCACCCCTCCACTTT.

This chain links TRBV19 with TRBJ2-1; TRBD2 agrees at 7 bases. Per the germline V gene, CDR1 is LNHDA and CDR2 is SQIVND (reference sequence). J was trimmed by 14 bases and V by 5 bases; bases with no gene match: 12. The CDR3 sequence is 13 residues long. The CDR3 loop reads CASSGYDAGAEFF. DNA of the CDR3: TGTGCCAGTAGTGGCTATGATGCGGGAGCGGAGTTCTTC.

The genes are TRBV12-5 and TRBJ2-7; a possible D gene is TRBD1 (5 bases). The germline CDR1 and CDR2 sequences are LGHNT and FRNRAP. The V end lost 7 bases, the J end lost 3 bases, and 16 bases lay between the germline ends. This CDR3 spans 14 amino acids. The CDR3 nucleotides are TGTGCTAGTGCCCTGGACAACGTCATCTACGAGCAGTACTTC. Protein sequence: CASALDNVIYEQYF.

This clone turned up a few times. The chain combines TRBV19 with TRBJ2-3; possible D gene TRBD2, 5 bases. CDR1 is LNHDA, CDR2 SQIVND, per germline (reference sequence). The CDR3 runs to 16 residues. V dropped 5 bases and J dropped 0 bases, with 15 bases sitting between them. The CDR3 loop is CASSLRPRGSTDTQYF. The CDR3 DNA sequence: TGTGCCAGTAGTCTACGCCCCCGGGGAAGCACAGATACGCAGTATTTT. The full variable domain, in which reference TRBV19 and TRBJ2-3 provide the parts outside the CDR3, is DGGITQSPKYLFRKEGQNVTLSCEQNLNHDAMYWYRQDPGQGLRLIYYSQIVNDFQKGDIAEGYSVSREKKESFPLTVTSAQKNPTAFYLCASSLRPRGSTDTQYFGPGTRLTVL.

The chain carries TRBV30 and TRBJ1-5; D is unclear. The CDR3 consists of 14 residues. V lost 0 bases and J lost 2, with 8 bases in between. Germline CDR1 reads GTSNPN; CDR2 reads SVGIG (reference sequence). In DNA form, the CDR3 reads TGTGCCTGGAGTGTATTAGAGGGCAATCAGCCCCAGCATTTT. It codes for CAWSVLEGNQPQHF.

The chain carries TRBV12-3 or TRBV12-4 and TRBJ1-5, with D unresolved. The CDR3 has 12 amino acids. Trimming shortened V by 2 bases and J by 12 bases, and 11 bases separated the two germline ends. The CDR3 region is CASSLRQARQHF. The CDR3 bases are TGTGCCAGCAGTTTAAGGCAGGCCCGCCAGCATTTT.

The V and J genes are TRBV11-3 and TRBJ2-1; D possibly corresponds to TRBD2 (5 bases). This CDR3 spans 14 amino acids. Germline loops: CDR1 SGHNT, CDR2 YENEEA. The V gene lost 4 bases and the J gene lost 7 bases, with 14 bases spanning the gap. This chain's CDR3 is CASSSPPRGNEQFF. Written as DNA, the CDR3 is TGTGCCAGCAGCTCACCGCCCCGAGGGAATGAGCAGTTCTTC.

The chain links TRBV28 to TRBJ2-1, with 7 bases aligning to TRBD2. The germline V gene encodes CDR1 MDHEN and CDR2 SYDVKM. The CDR3 has 16 amino acids. The V segment lost 3 bases and the J segment 2 bases; nucleotides outside the gene matches: 7. The CDR3 region is CASSFRAGNPYNEQFF. The CDR3 nucleotides read TGTGCCAGCAGTTTCCGAGCGGGAAACCCCTACAATGAGCAGTTCTTC.

The chain uses TRBV5-1 and TRBJ2-7; 7 bases agree with TRBD2. Germline values: CDR1 SGHRS, CDR2 YFSETQ. This CDR3 comprises 14 residues. Trimming took 3 bases from V and 6 from J; bases not matched to a gene: 9. CDR3 amino acids: CASSSRTSRGEQYF. The DNA of the CDR3 is TGCGCCAGCAGCTCAAGGACTAGTAGAGGCGAGCAGTACTTC.

This chain uses TRBV27 with TRBJ2-1, with 12 bases identical to TRBD2. Losses at the gene ends were 5 bases for V and 8 bases for J; bases not matched to a gene: 7. The CDR3 is made up of 15 amino acids. Germline assignment: CDR1 MNHEY and CDR2 SMNVEV (reference sequence). The CDR3 DNA reads TGTGCCAGCAGTCTGACTAGCGGGAGTTGGGATGAGCAGTTCTTC. Protein: CASSLTSGSWDEQFF.

V usage is TRBV12-5 and J usage is TRBJ1-1, with 7 bases fitting TRBD1. The CDR3 runs 16 residues. From germline, CDR1 is LGHNT and CDR2 FRNRAP. V was pared by 5 bases and J by 4 bases, with 13 bases of the junction left unmatched. CDR3 loop: CASGPRWAAGGTEAFF. The CDR3 DNA is TGTGCTAGTGGTCCGAGGTGGGCCGCAGGGGGCACTGAAGCTTTCTTT.

This CDR3 is CASSLGGLGGTDTQYF. CDR3 bases: TGTGCCAGCAGTTTAGGGGGTTTGGGGGGGACAGATACGCAGTATTTT. The chain recombines TRBV27 with TRBJ2-3, with 7 bases fitting TRBD2. Trimming cost V 2 bases and J 3 bases; bases outside gene matches: 8. The CDR3 length is 16 residues. Germline assignment: CDR1 MNHEY and CDR2 SMNVEV (reference sequence).